Sequencing of this T cell receptor (beta chain) was carried out in a study of T cell responses to AZD1222 COVID-19 vaccine. Study-level information: Second-dose groups at about 4 or about 12 weeks were pooled.

Trimming left V 6 bases short and J 1 base short, with 13 bases between. From germline, CDR1 is SGHVS and CDR2 FQNEAQ. The CDR3 is made up of 14 amino acids. Sequencing used immunoSEQ multiplex PCR; TCRdb keeps in-frame clones, though not all of them. The sample consists of 150,000 to 200,000 clones, 90% to 95% of them appearing once. About this clone: Its antigen is as yet unknown.

Study results and caveats: White British donors predominated, females outnumbered males, and clonal diversity was possibly underestimated. Among AZD1222 vaccinees, only six or seven were seropositive at baseline. The reported proportion of spike-specific TCRs targeting unmutated variant regions was nearly half.

The V and J genes are TRBV7-8 and TRBJ2-7; D gene uncertain. The specimen was peripheral blood, collected on day 0 of AZD1222 vaccination. The clonotype comes from an adult in good health. The DNA of the CDR3 is TGTGCCAGCAGTCCCGGCACCACGTCCTACGAGCAGTACTTC. Protein sequence: CASSPGTTSYEQYF.